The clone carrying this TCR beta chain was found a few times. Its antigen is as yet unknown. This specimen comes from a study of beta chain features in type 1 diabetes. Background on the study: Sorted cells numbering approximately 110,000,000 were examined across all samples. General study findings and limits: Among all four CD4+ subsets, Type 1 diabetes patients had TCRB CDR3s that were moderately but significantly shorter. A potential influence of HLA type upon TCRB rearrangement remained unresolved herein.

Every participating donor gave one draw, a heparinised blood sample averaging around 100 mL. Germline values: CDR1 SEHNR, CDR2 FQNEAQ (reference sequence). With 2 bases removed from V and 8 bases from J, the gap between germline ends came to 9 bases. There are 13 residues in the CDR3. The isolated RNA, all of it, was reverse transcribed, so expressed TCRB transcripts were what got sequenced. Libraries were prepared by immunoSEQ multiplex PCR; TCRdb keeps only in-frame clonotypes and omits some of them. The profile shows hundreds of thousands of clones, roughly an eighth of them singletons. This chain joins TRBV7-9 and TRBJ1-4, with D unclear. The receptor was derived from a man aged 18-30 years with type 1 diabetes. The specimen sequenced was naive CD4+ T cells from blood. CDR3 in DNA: TGTGCCAGCAGCTTACCCCCGGCGGAAAAACTGTTTTTT. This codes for CASSLPPAEKLFF.